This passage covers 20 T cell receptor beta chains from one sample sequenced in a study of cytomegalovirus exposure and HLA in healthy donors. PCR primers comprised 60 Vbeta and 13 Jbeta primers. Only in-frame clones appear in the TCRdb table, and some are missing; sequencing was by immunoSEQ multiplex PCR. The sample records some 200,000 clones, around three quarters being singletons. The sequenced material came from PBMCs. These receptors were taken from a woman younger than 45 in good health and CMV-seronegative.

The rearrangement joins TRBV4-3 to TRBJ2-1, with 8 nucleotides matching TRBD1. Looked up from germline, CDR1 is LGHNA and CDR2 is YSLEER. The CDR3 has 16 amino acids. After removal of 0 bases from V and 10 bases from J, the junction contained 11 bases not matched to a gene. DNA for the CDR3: TGCGCCAGCAGCCAAGATCGGGCAGGGGGCCTCCGGGAGCAGTTCTTC. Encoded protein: CASSQDRAGGLREQFF.

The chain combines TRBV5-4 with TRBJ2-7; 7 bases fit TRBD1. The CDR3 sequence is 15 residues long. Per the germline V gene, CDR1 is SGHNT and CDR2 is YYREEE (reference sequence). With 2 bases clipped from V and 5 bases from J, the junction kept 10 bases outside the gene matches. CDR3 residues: CASSFYRGVEDEQYF. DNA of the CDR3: TGTGCCAGCAGCTTCTACAGGGGAGTTGAGGACGAGCAGTACTTC.

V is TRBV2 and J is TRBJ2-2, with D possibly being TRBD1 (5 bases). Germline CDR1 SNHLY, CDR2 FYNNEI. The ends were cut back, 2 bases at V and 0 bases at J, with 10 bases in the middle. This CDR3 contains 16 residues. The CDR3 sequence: CASSELRGSNTGELFF. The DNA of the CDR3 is TGTGCCAGCAGTGAACTTAGGGGATCGAACACCGGGGAGCTGTTTTTT.

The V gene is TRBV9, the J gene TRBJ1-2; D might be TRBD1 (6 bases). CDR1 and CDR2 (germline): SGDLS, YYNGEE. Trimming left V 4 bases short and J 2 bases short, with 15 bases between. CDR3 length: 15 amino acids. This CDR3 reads CASSPSGAANYGYTF. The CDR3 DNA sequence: TGTGCCAGCAGCCCCTCAGGGGCGGCGAACTATGGCTACACCTTC.

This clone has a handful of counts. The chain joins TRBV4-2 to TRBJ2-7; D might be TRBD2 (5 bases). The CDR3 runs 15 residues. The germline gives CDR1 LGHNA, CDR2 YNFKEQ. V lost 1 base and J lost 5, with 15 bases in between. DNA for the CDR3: TGTGCCAGCAGCCAAGCCGGTGGTAGCGAGCACGAGCAGTACTTC. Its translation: CASSQAGGSEHEQYF.

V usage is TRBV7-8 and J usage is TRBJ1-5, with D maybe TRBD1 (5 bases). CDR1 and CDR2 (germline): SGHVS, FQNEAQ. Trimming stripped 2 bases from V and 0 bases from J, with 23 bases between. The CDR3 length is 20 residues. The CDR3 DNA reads TGTGCCAGCAGCTTAAGACGGAGGGCAGGGCCGCACTATAGCAATCAGCCCCAGCATTTT. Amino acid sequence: CASSLRRRAGPHYSNQPQHF.

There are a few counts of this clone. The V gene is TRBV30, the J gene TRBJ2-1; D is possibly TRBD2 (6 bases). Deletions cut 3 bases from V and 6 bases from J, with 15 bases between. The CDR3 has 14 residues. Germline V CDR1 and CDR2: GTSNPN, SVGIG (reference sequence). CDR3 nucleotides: TGTGCCTGGAGCCATTACTCGGGAGTCAATGAGCAGTTCTTC. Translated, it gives CAWSHYSGVNEQFF.

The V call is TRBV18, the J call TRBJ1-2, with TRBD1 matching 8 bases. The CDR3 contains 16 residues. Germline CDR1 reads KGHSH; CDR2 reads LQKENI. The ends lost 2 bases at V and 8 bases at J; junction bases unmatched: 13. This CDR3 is CASSPRAGGTMGGYTF. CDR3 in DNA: TGTGCCAGCTCACCAAGGGCAGGGGGCACTATGGGCGGCTACACCTTC.

CDR3 sequence: CASSLPLGQTPSYNEQFF. The CDR3, as DNA: TGTGCCAGCAGCTTGCCCCTGGGACAGACCCCCTCCTACAATGAGCAGTTCTTC. The chain uses TRBV5-4 and TRBJ2-1, with 7 bases fitting TRBD1. Germline CDR1 reads SGHNT; CDR2 reads YYREEE (reference sequence). The CDR3 extends over 18 amino acids. V gave up 1 base and J gave up 0 bases; unmatched junction bases: 10.

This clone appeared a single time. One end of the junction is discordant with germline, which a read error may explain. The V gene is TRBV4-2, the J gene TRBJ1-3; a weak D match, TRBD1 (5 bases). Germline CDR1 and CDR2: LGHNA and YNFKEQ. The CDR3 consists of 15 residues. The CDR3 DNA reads TGTGCCAGCAGCCAGCGGGACGGCTCTGGAAACGCCATATATTTT. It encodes CASSQRDGSGNAIYF.

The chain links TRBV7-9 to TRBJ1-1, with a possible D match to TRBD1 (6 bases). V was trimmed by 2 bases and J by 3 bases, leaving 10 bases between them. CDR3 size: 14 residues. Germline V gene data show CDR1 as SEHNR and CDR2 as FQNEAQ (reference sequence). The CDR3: CASSLRGADTEAFF. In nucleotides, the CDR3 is TGTGCCAGCAGCTTACGGGGGGCGGACACTGAAGCTTTCTTT.

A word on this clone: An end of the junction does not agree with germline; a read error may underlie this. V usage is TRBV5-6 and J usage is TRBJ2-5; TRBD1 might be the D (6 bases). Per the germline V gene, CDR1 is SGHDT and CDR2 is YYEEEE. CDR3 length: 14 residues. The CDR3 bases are TGTGCCAGCAGCGGCGGGTTTTTTGAACAGGGTTTCAACTTC. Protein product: CASSGGFFEQGFNF.

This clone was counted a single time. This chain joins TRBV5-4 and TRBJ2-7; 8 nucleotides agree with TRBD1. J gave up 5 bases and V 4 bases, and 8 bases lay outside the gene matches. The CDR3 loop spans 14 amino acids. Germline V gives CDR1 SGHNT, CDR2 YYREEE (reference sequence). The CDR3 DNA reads TGTGCCAGCAGCGGACGACAGGGGTCCAACGAGCAGTACTTC. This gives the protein CASSGRQGSNEQYF.

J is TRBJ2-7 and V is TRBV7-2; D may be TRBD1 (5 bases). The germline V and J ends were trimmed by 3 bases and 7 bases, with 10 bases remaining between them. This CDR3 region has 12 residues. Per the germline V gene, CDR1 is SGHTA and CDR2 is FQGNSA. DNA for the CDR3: TGTGCCAGCAGCTTCCTCCCAGGGGAGCAGTACTTC. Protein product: CASSFLPGEQYF.

The CDR3 reads CASSLHRGPYGYTF. For the CDR3, the DNA is TGCGCCAGCAGCCTACACAGGGGGCCCTATGGCTACACCTTC. This chain joins TRBV4-1 and TRBJ1-2; 9 bases are a match to TRBD1. V lost 4 bases and J lost 4; bases outside the gene matches: 4. The CDR3 sequence is 14 residues long. CDR1 is MGHRA, CDR2 YSYEKL, per germline.

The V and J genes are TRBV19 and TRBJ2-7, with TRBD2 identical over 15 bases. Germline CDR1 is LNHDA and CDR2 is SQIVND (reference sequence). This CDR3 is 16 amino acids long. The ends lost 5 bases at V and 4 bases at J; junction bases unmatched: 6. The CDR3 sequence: CASSLGTSGRLYEQYF. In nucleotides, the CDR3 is TGTGCCAGTAGTTTAGGGACTAGCGGGAGGTTGTACGAGCAGTACTTC.

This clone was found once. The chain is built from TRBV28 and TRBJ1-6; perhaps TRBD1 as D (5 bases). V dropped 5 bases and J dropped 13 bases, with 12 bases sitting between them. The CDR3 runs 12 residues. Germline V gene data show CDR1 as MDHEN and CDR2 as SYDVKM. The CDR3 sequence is CASSIQVQPLHF. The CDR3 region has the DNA TGTGCCAGCAGTATACAGGTCCAGCCCCTCCACTTT.

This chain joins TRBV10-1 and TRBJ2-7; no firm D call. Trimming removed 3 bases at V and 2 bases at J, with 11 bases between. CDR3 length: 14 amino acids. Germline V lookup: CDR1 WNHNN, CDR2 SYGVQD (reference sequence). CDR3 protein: CASSESTSPYEQYF. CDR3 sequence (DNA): TGCGCCAGCAGTGAATCGACATCTCCCTACGAGCAGTACTTC.

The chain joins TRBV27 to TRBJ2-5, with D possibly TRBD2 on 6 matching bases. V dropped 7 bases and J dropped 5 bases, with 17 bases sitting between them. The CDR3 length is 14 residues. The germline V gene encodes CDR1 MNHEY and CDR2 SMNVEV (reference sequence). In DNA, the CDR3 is TGTGCCAGCAATGGACTACCCGACCCGGAGACCCAGTACTTC. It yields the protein CASNGLPDPETQYF.

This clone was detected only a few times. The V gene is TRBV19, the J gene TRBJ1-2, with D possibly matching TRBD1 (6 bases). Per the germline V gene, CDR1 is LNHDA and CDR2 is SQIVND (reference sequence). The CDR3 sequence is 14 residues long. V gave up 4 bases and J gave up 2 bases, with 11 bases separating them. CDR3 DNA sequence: TGTGCCAGTAGTAACGACAGGATGAACTATGGCTACACCTTC. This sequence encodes CASSNDRMNYGYTF.